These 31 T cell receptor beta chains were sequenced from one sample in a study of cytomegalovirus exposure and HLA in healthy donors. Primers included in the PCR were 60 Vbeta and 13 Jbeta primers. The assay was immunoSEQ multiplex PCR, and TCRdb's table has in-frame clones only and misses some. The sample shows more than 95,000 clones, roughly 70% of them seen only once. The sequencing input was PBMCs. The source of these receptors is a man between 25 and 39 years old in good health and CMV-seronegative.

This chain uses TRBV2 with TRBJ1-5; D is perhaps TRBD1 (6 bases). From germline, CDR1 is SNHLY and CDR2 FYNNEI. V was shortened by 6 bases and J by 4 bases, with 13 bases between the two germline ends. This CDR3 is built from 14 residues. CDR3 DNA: TGTGCCAGCAGCCACAGGGTACGTAATCAGCCCCAGCATTTT. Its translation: CASSHRVRNQPQHF. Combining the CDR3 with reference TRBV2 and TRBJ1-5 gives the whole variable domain EPEVTQTPSHQVTQMGQEVILRCVPISNHLYFYWYRQILGQKVEFLVSFYNNEISEKSEIFDDQFSVERPDGSNFTLKIRSTKLEDSAMYFCASSHRVRNQPQHFGDGTRLSIL.

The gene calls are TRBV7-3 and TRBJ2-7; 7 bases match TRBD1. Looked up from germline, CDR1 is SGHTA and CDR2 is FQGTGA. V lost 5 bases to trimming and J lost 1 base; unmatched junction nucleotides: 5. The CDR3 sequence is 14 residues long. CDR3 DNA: TGTGCCAGCAGCCCCGACAGGGCTTCCTACGAGCAGTACTTC. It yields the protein CASSPDRASYEQYF. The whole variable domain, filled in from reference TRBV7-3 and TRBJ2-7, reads GAGVSQTPSNKVTEKGKYVELRCDPISGHTALYWYRQSLGQGPEFLIYFQGTGAADDSGLPNDRFFAVRPEGSVSTLKIQRTERGDSAVYLCASSPDRASYEQYFGPGTRLTVT.

The CDR3 DNA follows: TGTGCCAGCAGCATACCAGGACAGGAGAACTATGGCTACACCTTC. Amino acids: CASSIPGQENYGYTF. J is TRBJ1-2 and V is TRBV5-5; TRBD1 matches 7 bases. CDR3 length equals 15 residues. J gave up 2 bases and V 4 bases, and 8 bases lay outside the gene matches. CDR1 is SGHKS, CDR2 YYEKEE, per germline (reference sequence).

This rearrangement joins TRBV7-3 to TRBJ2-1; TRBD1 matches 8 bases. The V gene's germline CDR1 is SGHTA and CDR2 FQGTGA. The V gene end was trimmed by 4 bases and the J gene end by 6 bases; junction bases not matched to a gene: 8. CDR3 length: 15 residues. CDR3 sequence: CASSSTGGSGNEQFF. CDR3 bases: TGTGCCAGCAGCTCAACAGGGGGAAGTGGCAATGAGCAGTTCTTC. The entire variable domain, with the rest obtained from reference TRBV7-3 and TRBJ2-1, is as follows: GAGVSQTPSNKVTEKGKYVELRCDPISGHTALYWYRQSLGQGPEFLIYFQGTGAADDSGLPNDRFFAVRPEGSVSTLKIQRTERGDSAVYLCASSSTGGSGNEQFFGPGTRLTVL.

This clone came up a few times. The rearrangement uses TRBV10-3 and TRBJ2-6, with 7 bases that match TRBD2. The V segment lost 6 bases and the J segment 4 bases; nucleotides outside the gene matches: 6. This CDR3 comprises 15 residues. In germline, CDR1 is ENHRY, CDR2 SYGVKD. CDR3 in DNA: TGTGCCATCAGCGGGGAGGGGCTCGGGGCCAACGTCCTGACTTTC. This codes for CAISGEGLGANVLTF.

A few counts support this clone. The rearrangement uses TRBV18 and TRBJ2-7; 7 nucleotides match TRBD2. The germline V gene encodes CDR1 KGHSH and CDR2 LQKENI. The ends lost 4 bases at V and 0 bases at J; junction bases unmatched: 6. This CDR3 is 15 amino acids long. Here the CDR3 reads CASSRRGEYSYEQYF. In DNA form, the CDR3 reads TGTGCCAGCTCACGTCGGGGGGAGTACTCCTACGAGCAGTACTTC.

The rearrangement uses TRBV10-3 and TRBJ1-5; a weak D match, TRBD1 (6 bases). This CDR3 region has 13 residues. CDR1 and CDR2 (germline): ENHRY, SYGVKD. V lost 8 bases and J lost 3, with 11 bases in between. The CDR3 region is CAISQGYNQPQHF. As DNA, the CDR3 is TGTGCCATCTCACAGGGTTACAATCAGCCCCAGCATTTT.

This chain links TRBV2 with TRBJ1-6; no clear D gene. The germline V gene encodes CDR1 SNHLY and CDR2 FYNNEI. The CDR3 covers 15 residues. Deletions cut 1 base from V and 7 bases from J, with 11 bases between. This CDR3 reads CASSEEAGLNSPLHF. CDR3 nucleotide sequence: TGTGCCAGCAGTGAAGAGGCAGGCCTAAATTCACCCCTCCACTTT.

In DNA, the CDR3 is TGTGCCAGCAGGCACACAACCCGGGGACAGTTCCAAGAGACCCAGTACTTC. It encodes CASRHTTRGQFQETQYF. The J gene is TRBJ2-5, the V gene TRBV2; 7 nucleotides agree with TRBD1. Germline loops: CDR1 SNHLY, CDR2 FYNNEI. The CDR3 is made up of 17 amino acids. The V segment lost 6 bases and the J segment 1 base; nucleotides outside the gene matches: 14.

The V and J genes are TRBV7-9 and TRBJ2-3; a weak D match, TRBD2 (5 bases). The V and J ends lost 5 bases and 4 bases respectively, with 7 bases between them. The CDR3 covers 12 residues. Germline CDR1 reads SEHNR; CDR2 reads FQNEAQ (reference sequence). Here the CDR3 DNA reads TGTGCCAGCAGCCAAGCGGCAGATACGCAGTATTTT. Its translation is CASSQAADTQYF.

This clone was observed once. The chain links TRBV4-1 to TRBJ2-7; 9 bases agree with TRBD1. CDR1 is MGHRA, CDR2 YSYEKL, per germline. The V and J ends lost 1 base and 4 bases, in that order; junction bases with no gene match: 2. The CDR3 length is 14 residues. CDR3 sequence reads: CASSQGGQGYEQYF. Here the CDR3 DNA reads TGCGCCAGCAGCCAAGGGGGACAGGGTTACGAGCAGTACTTC.

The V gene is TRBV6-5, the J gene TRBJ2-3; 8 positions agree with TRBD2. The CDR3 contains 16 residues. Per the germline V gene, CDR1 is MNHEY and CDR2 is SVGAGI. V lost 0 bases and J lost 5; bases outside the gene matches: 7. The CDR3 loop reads CASSYSPAGAQDTQYF. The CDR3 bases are TGTGCCAGCAGTTACTCGCCAGCGGGGGCGCAAGATACGCAGTATTTT.

CDR3 residues: CASSREGLNYGYTF. CDR3 DNA: TGTGCCAGCAGTCGGGAGGGATTAAACTATGGCTACACCTTC. V is TRBV6-5 and J is TRBJ1-2; D remains unclear. The germline V and J ends were trimmed by 5 bases and 2 bases, with 12 bases remaining between them. The germline V gene has CDR1 MNHEY and CDR2 SVGAGI. The CDR3 extends over 14 amino acids.

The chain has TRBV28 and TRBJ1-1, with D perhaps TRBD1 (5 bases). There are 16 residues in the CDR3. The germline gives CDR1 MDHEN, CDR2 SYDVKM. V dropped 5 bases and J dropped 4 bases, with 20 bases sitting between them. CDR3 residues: CASSIFSARRGTEAFF. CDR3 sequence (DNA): TGTGCCAGCAGTATCTTCAGTGCCCGAAGGGGCACTGAAGCTTTCTTT.

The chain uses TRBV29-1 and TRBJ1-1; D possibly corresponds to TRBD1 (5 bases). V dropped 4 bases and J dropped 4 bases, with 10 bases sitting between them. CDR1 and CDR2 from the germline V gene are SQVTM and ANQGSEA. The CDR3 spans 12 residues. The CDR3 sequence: CSVGGLSTEAFF. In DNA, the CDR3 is TGCAGCGTTGGGGGACTGAGCACTGAAGCTTTCTTT.

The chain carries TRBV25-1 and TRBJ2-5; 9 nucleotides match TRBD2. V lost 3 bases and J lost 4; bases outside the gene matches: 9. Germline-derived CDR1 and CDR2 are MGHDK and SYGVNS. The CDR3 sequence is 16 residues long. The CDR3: CASSDAGTSSLETQYF. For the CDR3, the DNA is TGTGCCAGCAGTGATGCCGGGACTAGCAGCTTAGAGACCCAGTACTTC.

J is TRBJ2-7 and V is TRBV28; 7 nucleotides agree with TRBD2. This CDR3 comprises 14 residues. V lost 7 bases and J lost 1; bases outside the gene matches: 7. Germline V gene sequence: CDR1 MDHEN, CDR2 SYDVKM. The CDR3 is CASNVGGLSYEQYF. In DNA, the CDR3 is TGTGCCAGCAATGTGGGGGGGTTATCCTACGAGCAGTACTTC.

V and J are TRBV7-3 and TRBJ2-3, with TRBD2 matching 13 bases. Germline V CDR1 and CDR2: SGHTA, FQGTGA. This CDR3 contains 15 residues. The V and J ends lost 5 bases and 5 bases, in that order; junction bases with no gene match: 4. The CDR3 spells CASSVTSGGEDTQYF. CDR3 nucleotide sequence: TGTGCCAGCAGCGTCACTAGCGGGGGGGAAGATACGCAGTATTTT.

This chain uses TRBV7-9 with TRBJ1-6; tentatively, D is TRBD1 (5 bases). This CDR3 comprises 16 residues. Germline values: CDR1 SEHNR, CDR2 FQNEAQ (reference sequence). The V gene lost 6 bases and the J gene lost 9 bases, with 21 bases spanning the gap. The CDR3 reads CASSGAGGIFVSPLHF. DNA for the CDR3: TGTGCCAGCAGTGGAGCTGGGGGGATCTTCGTTTCACCCCTCCACTTT.

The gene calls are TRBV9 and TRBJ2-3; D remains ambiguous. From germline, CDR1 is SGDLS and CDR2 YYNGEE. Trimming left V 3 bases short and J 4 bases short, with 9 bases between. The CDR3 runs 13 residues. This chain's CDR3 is CASSALFSDTQYF. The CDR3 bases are TGTGCCAGCAGCGCTTTGTTCTCAGATACGCAGTATTTT. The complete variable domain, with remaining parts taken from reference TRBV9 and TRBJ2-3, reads DSGVTQTPKHLITATGQRVTLRCSPRSGDLSVYWYQQSLDQGLQFLIQYYNGEERAKGNILERFSAQQFPDLHSELNLSSLELGDSALYFCASSALFSDTQYFGPGTRLTVL.

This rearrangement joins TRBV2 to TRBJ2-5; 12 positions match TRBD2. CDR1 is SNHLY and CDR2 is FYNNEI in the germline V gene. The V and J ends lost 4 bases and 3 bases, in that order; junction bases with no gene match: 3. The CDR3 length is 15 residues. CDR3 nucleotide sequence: TGTGCCAGCAGTGCGCTAGCGGGGGGGGAAGAGACCCAGTACTTC. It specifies CASSALAGGEETQYF.

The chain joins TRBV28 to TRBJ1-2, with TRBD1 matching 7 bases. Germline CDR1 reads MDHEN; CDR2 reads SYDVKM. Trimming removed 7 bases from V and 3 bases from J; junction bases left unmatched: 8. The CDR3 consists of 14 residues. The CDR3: CASTPGTAYYGYTF. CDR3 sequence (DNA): TGTGCCAGCACCCCCGGGACAGCCTACTATGGCTACACCTTC.

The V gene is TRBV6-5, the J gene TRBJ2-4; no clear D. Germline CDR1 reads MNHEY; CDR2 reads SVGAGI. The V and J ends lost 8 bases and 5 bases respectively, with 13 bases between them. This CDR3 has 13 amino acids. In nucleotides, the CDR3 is TGTGCCAGCTGTCTATCTCCCCAAAACATTCAGTACTTC. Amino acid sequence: CASCLSPQNIQYF.

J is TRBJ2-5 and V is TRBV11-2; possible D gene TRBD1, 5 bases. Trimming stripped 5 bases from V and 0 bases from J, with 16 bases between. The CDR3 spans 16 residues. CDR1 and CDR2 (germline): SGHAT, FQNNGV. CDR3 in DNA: TGTGCCAGCAGCAAAAGGGGCCCACGGGACCAAGAGACCCAGTACTTC. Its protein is CASSKRGPRDQETQYF.

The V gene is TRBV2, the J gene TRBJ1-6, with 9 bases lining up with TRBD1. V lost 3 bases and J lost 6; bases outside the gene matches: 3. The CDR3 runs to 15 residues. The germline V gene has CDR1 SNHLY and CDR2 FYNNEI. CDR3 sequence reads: CASSDLTGGNSPLHF. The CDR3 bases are TGTGCCAGCAGTGACCTGACAGGGGGTAATTCACCCCTCCACTTT.

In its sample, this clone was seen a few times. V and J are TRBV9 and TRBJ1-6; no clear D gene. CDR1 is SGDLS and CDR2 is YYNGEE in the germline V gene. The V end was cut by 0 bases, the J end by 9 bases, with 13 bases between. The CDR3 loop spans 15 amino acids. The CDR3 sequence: CASSVEGRRGSPLHF. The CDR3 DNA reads TGTGCCAGCAGCGTAGAGGGCCGCCGGGGTTCACCCCTCCACTTT.

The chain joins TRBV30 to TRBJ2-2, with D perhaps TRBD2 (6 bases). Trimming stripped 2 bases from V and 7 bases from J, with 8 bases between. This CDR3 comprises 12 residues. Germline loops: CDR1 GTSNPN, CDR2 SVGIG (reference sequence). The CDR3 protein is CAWSWGVGELFF. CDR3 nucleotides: TGTGCCTGGAGTTGGGGGGTCGGGGAGCTGTTTTTT.

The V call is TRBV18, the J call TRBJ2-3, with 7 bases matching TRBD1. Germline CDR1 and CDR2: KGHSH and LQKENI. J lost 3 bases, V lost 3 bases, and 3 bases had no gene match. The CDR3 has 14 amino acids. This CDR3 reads CASSPRQGTDTQYF. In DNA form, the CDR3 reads TGTGCCAGCTCACCTAGACAGGGTACAGATACGCAGTATTTT.

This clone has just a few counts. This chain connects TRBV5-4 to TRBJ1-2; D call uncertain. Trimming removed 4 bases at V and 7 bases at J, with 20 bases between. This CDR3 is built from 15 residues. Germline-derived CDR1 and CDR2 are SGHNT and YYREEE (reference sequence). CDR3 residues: CASSLDVGDPFGYTF. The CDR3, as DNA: TGTGCCAGCAGCCTGGACGTCGGGGATCCGTTTGGCTACACCTTC.

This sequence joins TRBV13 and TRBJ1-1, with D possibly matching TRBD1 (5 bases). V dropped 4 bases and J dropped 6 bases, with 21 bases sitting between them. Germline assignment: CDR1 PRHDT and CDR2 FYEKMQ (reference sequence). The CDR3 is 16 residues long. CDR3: CASSSPGGGLYPEAFF. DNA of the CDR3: TGTGCCAGCAGCTCCCCGGGGGGAGGACTCTACCCTGAAGCTTTCTTT.

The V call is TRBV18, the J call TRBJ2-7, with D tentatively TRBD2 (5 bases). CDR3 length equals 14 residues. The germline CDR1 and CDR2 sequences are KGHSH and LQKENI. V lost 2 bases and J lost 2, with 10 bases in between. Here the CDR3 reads CASSPTDLPYEQYF. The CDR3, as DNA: TGTGCCAGCTCACCAACGGACTTGCCCTACGAGCAGTACTTC. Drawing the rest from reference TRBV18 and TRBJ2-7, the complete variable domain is NAGVMQNPRHLVRRRGQEARLRCSPMKGHSHVYWYRQLPEEGLKFMVYLQKENIIDESGMPKERFSAEFPKEGPSILRIQQVVRGDSAAYFCASSPTDLPYEQYFGPGTRLTVT.